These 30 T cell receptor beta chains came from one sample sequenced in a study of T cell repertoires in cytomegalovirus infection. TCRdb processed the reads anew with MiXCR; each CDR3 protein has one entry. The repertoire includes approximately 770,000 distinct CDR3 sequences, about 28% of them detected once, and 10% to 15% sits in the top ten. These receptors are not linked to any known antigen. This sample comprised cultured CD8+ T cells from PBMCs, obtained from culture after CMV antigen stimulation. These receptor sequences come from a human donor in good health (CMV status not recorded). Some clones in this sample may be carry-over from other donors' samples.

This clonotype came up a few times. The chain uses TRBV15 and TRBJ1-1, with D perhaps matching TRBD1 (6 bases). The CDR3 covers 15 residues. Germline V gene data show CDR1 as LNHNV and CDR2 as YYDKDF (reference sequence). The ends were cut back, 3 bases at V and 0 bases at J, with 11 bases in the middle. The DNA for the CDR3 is TGTGCCACCAGCAGGCCGGACAGCATGAACACTGAAGCTTTCTTT. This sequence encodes CATSRPDSMNTEAFF. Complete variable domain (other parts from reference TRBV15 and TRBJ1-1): DAMVIQNPRYQVTQFGKPVTLSCSQTLNHNVMYWYQQKSSQAPKLLFHYYDKDFNNEADTPDNFQSRRPNTSFCFLDIRSPGLGDTAMYLCATSRPDSMNTEAFFGQGTRLTVV.

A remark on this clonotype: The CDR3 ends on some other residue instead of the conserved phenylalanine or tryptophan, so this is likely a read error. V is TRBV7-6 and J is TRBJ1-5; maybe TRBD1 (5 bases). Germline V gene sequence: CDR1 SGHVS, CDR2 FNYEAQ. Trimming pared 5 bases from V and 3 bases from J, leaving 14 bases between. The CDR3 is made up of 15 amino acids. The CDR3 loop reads CASSPPGLNNQPQHV. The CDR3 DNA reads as TGTGCCAGCAGCCCGCCGGGGCTCAACAATCAGCCCCAGCATGTT.

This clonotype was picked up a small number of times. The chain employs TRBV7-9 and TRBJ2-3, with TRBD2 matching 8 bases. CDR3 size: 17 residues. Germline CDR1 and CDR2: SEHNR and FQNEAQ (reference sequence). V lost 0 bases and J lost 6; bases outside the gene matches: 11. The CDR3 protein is CASSLARRGGGTDTQYF. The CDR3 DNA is TGTGCCAGCAGCTTAGCGCGACGGGGGGGAGGTACGGATACGCAGTATTTT.

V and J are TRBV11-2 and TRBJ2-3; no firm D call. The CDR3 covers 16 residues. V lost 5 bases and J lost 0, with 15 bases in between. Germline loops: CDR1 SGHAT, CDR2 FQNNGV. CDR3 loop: CASSPRYHPSTDTQYF. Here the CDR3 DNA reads TGTGCCAGCAGCCCGAGGTACCATCCTAGCACAGATACGCAGTATTTT.

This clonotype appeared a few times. The DNA of the CDR3 is TGTGCCAGCAGCTTAGGGGCAGGCTCCTATGGCTACACCTTC. Translation gives CASSLGAGSYGYTF. The chain uses TRBV7-6 and TRBJ1-2; no firm D call. There are 14 residues in the CDR3. In germline, CDR1 is SGHVS, CDR2 FNYEAQ. The V end was cut by 1 base, the J end by 4 bases, with 10 bases between.

CDR3 protein: CASSLKLRGGPSTGELFF. In DNA, the CDR3 is TGTGCCAGCAGCTTAAAATTGCGGGGGGGCCCAAGCACCGGGGAGCTGTTTTTT. V and J are TRBV7-3 and TRBJ2-2, with TRBD2 identical over 9 bases. The V gene end was trimmed by 1 base and the J gene end by 4 bases; junction bases not matched to a gene: 10. Germline lookup yields CDR1 SGHTA and CDR2 FQGTGA. CDR3 size: 18 residues.

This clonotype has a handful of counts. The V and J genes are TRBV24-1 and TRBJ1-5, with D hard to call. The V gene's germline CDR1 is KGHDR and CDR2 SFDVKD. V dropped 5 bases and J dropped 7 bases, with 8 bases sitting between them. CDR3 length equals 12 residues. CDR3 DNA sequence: TGTGCCACCAGTGCCTCGGGGCAGCCCCAGCATTTT. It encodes CATSASGQPQHF.

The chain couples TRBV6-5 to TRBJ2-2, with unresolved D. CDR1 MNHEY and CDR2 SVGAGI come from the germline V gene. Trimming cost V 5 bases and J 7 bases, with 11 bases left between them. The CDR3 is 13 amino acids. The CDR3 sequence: CASSPKTIGELFF. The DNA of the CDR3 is TGTGCCAGCAGTCCCAAGACGATCGGGGAGCTGTTTTTT.

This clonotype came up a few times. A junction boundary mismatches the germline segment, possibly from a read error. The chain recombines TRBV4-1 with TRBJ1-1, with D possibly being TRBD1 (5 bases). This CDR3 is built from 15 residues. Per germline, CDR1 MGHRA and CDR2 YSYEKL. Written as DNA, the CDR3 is TGTGCCAGCAGCCAAGACCCCGGGGGGAGGACTGAAGCTTTCTTT. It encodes CASSQDPGGRTEAFF.

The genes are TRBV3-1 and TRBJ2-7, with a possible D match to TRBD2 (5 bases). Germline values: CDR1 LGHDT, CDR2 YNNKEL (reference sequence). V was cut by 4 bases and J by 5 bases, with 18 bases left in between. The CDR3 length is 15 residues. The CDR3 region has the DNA TGTGCCAGCAGCCGAGGACTGTACCAAAGCAACGAGCAGTACGTC. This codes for CASSRGLYQSNEQYV.

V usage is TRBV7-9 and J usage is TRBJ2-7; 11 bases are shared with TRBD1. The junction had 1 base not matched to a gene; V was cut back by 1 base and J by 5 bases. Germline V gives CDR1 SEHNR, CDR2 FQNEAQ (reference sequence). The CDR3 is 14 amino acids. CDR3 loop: CASSLEGQGDEQYF. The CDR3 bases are TGTGCCAGCAGCTTAGAGGGACAGGGGGACGAGCAGTACTTC. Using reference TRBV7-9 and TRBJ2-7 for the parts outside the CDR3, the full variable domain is DTGVSQNPRHKITKRGQNVTFRCDPISEHNRLYWYRQTLGQGPEFLTYFQNEAQLEKSRLLSDRFSAERPKGSFSTLEIQRTEQGDSAMYLCASSLEGQGDEQYFGPGTRLTVT.

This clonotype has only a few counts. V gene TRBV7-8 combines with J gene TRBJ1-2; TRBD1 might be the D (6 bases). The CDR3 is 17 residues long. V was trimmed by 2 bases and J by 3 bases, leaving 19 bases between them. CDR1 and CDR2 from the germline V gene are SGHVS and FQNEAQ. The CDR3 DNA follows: TGTGCCAGCAGCTTATCTAGAGGGCCAGGGGTGCACTATGGCTACACCTTC. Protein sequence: CASSLSRGPGVHYGYTF.

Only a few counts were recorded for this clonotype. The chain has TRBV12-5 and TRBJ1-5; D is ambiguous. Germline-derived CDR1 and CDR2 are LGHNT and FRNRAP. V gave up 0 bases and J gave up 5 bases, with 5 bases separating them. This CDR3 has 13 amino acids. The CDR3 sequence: CASGLVFHQPQHF. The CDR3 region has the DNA TGTGCTAGTGGTTTGGTATTTCATCAGCCCCAGCATTTT.

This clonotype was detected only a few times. The CDR3 region is CASSRTGTEVGNTIYF. In DNA, the CDR3 is TGTGCCAGCAGCCGAACCGGGACAGAAGTTGGAAACACCATATATTTT. The chain employs TRBV7-9 and TRBJ1-3; 7 bases are a match to TRBD1. The germline CDR1 and CDR2 sequences are SEHNR and FQNEAQ (reference sequence). This CDR3 contains 16 residues. V lost 5 bases, J lost 3 bases, and 10 bases stayed unmatched. The full variable domain, rest sourced from reference TRBV7-9 and TRBJ1-3, is DTGVSQNPRHKITKRGQNVTFRCDPISEHNRLYWYRQTLGQGPEFLTYFQNEAQLEKSRLLSDRFSAERPKGSFSTLEIQRTEQGDSAMYLCASSRTGTEVGNTIYFGEGSWLTVV.

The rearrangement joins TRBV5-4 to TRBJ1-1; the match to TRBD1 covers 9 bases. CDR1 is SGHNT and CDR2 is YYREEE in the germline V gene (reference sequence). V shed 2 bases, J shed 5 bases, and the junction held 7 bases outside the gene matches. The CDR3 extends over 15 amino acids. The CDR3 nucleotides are TGTGCCAGCAGCTTTCCCGGGACAGGGATAACTGAAGCTTTCTTT. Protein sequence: CASSFPGTGITEAFF. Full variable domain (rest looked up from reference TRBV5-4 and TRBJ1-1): ETGVTQSPTHLIKTRGQQVTLRCSSQSGHNTVSWYQQALGQGPQFIFQYYREEENGRGNFPPRFSGLQFPNYSSELNVNALELDDSALYLCASSFPGTGITEAFFGQGTRLTVV.

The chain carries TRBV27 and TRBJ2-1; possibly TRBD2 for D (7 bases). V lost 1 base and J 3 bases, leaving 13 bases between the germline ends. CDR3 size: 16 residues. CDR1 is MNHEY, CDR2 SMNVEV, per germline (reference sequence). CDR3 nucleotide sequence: TGTGCCAGCAGTTTATTAGGGGGGGGGCTCTACAATGAGCAGTTCTTC. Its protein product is CASSLLGGGLYNEQFF.

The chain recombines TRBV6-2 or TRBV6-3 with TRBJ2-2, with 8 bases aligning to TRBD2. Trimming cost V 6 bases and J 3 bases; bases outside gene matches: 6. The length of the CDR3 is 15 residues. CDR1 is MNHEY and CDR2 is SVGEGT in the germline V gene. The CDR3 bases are TGTGCCAGCAGAACACTAGCGGCCGACACCGGGGAGCTGTTTTTT. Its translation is CASRTLAADTGELFF.

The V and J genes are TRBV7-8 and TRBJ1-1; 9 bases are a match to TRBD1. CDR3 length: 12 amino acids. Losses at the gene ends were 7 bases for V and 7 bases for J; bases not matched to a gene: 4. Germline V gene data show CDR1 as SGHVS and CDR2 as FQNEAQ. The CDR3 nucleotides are TGTGCCAGCACCGGGACAGGGTTTGAAGCTTTCTTT. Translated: CASTGTGFEAFF.

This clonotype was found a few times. The CDR3 spells CASSYDQGSNQPQHF. The CDR3 DNA sequence: TGTGCCAGCAGTTACGACCAGGGGAGCAATCAGCCCCAGCATTTT. V and J are TRBV6-5 and TRBJ1-5, with a weak D call TRBD1 (6 bases). V lost 2 bases to trimming and J lost 1 base, with 9 bases between them. The V gene's germline CDR1 is MNHEY and CDR2 SVGAGI. CDR3 length: 15 residues.

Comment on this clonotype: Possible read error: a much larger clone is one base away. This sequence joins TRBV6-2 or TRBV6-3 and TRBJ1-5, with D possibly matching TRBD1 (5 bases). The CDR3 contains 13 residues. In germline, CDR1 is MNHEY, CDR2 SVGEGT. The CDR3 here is CATSGRSNQRQHF. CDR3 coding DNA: TGTGCCACCTCGGGACGGAGCAATCAGCGCCAGCATTTT.

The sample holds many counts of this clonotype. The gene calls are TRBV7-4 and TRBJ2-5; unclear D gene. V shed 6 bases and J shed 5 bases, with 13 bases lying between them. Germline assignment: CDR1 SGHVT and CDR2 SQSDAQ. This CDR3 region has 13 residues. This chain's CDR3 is CASSPSMEETQYF. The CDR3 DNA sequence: TGTGCCAGCAGTCCGTCGATGGAGGAGACCCAGTACTTC.

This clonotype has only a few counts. As DNA, the CDR3 is TGTGCCAGCAGTTACCAGGCTGAAGCTTTCTTT. It yields the protein CASSYQAEAFF. The rearrangement links TRBV6-5 to TRBJ1-1, with D unclear. With 2 bases removed from V and 6 bases from J, the gap between germline ends came to 4 bases. The CDR3 consists of 11 residues. CDR1 is MNHEY, CDR2 SVGAGI, per germline.

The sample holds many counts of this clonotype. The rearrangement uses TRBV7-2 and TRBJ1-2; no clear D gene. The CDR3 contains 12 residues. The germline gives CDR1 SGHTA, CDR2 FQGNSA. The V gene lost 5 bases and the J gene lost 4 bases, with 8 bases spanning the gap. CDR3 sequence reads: CASSTRIYGYTF. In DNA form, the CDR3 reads TGTGCCAGCAGCACTCGGATCTATGGCTACACCTTC.

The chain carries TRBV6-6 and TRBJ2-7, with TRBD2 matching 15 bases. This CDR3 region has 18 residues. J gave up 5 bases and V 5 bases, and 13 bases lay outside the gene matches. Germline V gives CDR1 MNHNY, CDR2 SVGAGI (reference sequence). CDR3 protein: CASSIGTSGGILWHEQYF. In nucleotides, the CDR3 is TGTGCCAGCAGTATTGGGACTAGCGGGGGGATACTGTGGCACGAGCAGTACTTC.

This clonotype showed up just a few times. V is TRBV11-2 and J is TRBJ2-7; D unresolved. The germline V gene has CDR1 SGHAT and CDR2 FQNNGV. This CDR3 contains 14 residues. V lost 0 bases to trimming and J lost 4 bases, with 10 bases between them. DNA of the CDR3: TGTGCCAGCAGCTTAGACCTGGGTAGATACGAGCAGTACGTC. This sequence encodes CASSLDLGRYEQYV.

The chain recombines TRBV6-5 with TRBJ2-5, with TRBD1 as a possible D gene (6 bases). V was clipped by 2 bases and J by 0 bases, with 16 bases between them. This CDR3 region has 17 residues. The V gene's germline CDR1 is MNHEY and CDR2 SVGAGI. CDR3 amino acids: CASSYRDINPHQETQYF. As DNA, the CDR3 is TGTGCCAGCAGTTACAGGGACATAAACCCCCACCAAGAGACCCAGTACTTC.

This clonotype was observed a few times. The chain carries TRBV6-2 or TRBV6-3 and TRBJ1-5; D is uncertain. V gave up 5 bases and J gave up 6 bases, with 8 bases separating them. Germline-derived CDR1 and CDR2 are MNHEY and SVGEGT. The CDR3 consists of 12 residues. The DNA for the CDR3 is TGTGCCAGCAGTCGGGGTTTTCAGCCCCAGCATTTT. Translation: CASSRGFQPQHF.

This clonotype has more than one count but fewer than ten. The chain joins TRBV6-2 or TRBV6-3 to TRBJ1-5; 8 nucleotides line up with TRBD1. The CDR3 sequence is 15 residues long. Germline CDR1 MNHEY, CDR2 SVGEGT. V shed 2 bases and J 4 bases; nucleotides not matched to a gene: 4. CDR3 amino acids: CASSYEGQGNQPQHF. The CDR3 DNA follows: TGTGCCAGCAGTTACGAAGGACAGGGTAATCAGCCCCAGCATTTT.

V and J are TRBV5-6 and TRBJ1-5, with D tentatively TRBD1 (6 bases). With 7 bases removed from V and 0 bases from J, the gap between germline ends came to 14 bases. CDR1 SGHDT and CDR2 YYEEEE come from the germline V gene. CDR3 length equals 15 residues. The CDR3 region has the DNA TGTGCCAGCTTAAAGGGGGGATTTAGCAATCAGCCCCAGCATTTT. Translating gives CASLKGGFSNQPQHF.

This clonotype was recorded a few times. CDR3 nucleotide sequence: TGTGCCAGCAGTTACGACCGGGACAGGGGATACGAGCAGTACGTC. It yields the protein CASSYDRDRGYEQYV. The genes are TRBV6-2 or TRBV6-3 and TRBJ2-7, with 10 bases lining up with TRBD1. Germline loops: CDR1 MNHEY, CDR2 SVGEGT. The length of the CDR3 is 15 residues. The V gene end was trimmed by 2 bases and the J gene end by 4 bases; junction bases not matched to a gene: 5.